This T cell receptor (beta chain) was identified in a study of cytomegalovirus exposure and HLA in healthy donors. In the study overall: About 85 million unique TCRs from HLA-typed donors were held in an early release of data.

Primers included in the PCR were 60 Vbeta and 13 Jbeta primers. Sequencing used immunoSEQ multiplex PCR; TCRdb keeps in-frame clones, though not all of them. The data hold some 270,000 clones, with about nine tenths observed a single time. Whole-study findings and limits: A later analysis showed TCR association rates differing by HLA locus, peaking at DRB1 and lowest at HLA-C. Cytomegalovirus status was reportedly diagnosed by the classifier with high sensitivity and specificity. TCR beta sequences numbering 16,951 were associated with HLA alleles at 0.05 false discovery rate in a later analysis.

To note about this clone: Its antigen is undetermined.

Trimming removed 10 bases from V and 3 bases from J; junction bases left unmatched: 12. This CDR3 is 15 amino acids long. CDR1 WNHNN and CDR2 SYGVQD come from the germline V gene (reference sequence). The rearrangement joins TRBV10-1 to TRBJ2-1, with 7 bases fitting TRBD2. The clonotype comes from a girl aged 2 to 9 in good health and CMV-seronegative. Sequenced: PBMCs. DNA of the CDR3: TGCGCCACCACAGGTAGTCTAGCGGTCTACAATGAGCAGTTCTTC. Translated, it gives CATTGSLAVYNEQFF.